Detailed here is one T cell receptor beta chain. This sample is part of a study of cytomegalovirus exposure and HLA in healthy donors. This CDR3 contains 14 residues. Germline trimming cut 3 bases from V and 5 bases from J; bases unmatched to any gene: 4. Per germline, CDR1 LNHDA and CDR2 SQIVND (reference sequence). 13 Jbeta primers and 60 Vbeta primers were used for the PCR. Profiled with immunoSEQ multiplex PCR; TCRdb holds only in-frame clones, not every one. The sample has about 150,000 clones; about three quarters are singletons. The specimen sequenced was PBMCs. The gene calls are TRBV19 and TRBJ2-5; TRBD1 matches at 9 bases. The sequence came from a middle-aged man in good health and CMV-seropositive. CDR3 protein: CASSIGTGTETQYF. The DNA of the CDR3 is TGTGCCAGTAGTATTGGGACAGGGACCGAGACCCAGTACTTC.